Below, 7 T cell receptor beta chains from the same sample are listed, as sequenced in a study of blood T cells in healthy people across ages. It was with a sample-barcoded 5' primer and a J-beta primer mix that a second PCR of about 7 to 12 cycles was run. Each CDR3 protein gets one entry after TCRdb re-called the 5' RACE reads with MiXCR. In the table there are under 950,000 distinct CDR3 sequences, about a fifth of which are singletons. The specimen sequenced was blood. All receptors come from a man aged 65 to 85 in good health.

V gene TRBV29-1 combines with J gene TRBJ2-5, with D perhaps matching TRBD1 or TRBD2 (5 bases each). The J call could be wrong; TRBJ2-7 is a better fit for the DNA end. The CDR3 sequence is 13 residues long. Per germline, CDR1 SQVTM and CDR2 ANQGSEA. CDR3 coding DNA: TGCAGCGTCGTTTGGGGGACCAACTACGAGCAGTACTTC. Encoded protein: CSVVWGTNYEQYF.

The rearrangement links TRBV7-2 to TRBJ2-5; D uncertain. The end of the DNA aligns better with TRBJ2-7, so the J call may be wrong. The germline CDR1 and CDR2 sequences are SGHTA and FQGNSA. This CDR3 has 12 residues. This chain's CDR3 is CARRDSSYEQYV. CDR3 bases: TGTGCCAGAAGGGATTCTTCCTACGAGCAGTACGTC.

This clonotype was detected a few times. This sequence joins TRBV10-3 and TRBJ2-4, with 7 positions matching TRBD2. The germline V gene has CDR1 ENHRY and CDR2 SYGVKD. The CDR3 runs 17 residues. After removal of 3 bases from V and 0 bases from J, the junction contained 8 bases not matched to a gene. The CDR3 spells CAISDGLAELAKNIQYF. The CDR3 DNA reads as TGTGCCATCAGTGACGGGCTAGCGGAGTTAGCCAAAAACATTCAGTACTTC.

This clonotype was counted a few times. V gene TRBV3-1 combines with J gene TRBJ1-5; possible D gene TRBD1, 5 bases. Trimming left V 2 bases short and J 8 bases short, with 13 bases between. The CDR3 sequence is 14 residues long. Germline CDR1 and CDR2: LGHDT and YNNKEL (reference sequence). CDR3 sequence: CASSQQIGVEPQHF. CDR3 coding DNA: TGTGCCAGCAGCCAACAGATAGGGGTGGAGCCCCAGCATTTT.

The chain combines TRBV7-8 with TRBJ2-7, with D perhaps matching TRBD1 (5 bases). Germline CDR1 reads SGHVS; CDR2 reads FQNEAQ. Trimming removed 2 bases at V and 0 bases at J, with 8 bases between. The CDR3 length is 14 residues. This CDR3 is CASSLQGLSYEQYV. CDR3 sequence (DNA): TGTGCCAGCAGCTTACAGGGTCTCTCCTACGAGCAGTACGTC.

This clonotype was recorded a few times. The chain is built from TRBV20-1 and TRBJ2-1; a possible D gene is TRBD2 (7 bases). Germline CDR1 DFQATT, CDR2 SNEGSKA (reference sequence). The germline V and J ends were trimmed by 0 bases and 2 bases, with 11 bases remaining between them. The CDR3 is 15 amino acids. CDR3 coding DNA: TGCAGTGCTAGAGATTGGCGGGGGCCCTACAATGAGCAGTTCTTC. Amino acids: CSARDWRGPYNEQFF.

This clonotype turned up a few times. CDR3 bases: TGTGCCAGCAGCACCGGAACCCACGCTCCGGAAAAACTGTTTTTT. This encodes CASSTGTHAPEKLFF. The V call is TRBV7-2, the J call TRBJ1-4; D uncertain. The germline V and J ends were trimmed by 5 bases and 8 bases, with 18 bases remaining between them. This CDR3 has 15 residues. Germline assignment: CDR1 SGHTA and CDR2 FQGNSA.